The rows below give T cell receptor beta chains drawn from one sample of a study of CD8 T cells in ankylosing spondylitis. TCRdb ran MiXCR on the 5' RACE reads and lists one entry per CDR3 protein. The table lists approximately 35,000 distinct CDR3 sequences, 11% of them singletons, with over 20% in the top ten. Sequences were obtained from synovial fluid, either unsorted or a sorted T cell fraction (not recorded which). These TCRs come from a male donor with ankylosing spondylitis. Each CDR3 is given without its conserved first and last residue.

v_call	cdr3_aa
TRBV12-3/TRBV12-4	ASSNRGTGELF
TRBV10-3	AISGGSAEAF
TRBV5-1	ASSLWGLGEPSTDTQY
TRBV9	ASSTNRDYEQY
TRBV15	ATSREGVSYEQY
TRBV2	ASSDMGQGYEQY
TRBV29-1	SVEVRGTSGTYEQY
TRBV28	ASRDPLAGMRQY
TRBV2	ASSWTVDNQPQH
TRBV12-3/TRBV12-4	ASRPSGGTEAF
TRBV6-5	ASSYSSGEAF
TRBV24-1	ATSDLLAGGQETQY
TRBV6-1	ASGGLGTGLSRQY
TRBV11-2	ASSLTSVSYNEQF
TRBV10-3	AISGRGEETQY
TRBV15	ATSREVGYLYTGELF
TRBV20-1	CSRDIRGQGLNQPQH
TRBV5-5	ASSFWGTGELFF
TRBV27	ASSLRSEADTQY
TRBV7-8	ASSLPRLAAYNEQF
TRBV28	ASSLLVAGPDTQY
TRBV28	ASRRDRNSNQPQH